This record concerns one T cell receptor (beta chain) sequence. This clonotype was detected many times. Its antigen specificity is not known. No base quality information exists; no much larger clone differs at one position. The data derive from a study of T cells in Graves' hyperthyroidism and ophthalmopathy (dated by TCRdb to the late 2010s). The study in broad terms: Peripheral blood samples were taken at initial diagnosis, before any treatment was given. A discovery cohort of 95 to 100 patients, fewer than 50 with Graves' ophthalmopathy and more than 55 with stable Graves' hyperthyroidism, was used to find distinguishing TCR V-J signatures. An independent validation cohort of fewer than 20 hyperthyroidism patients and 17 patients who later progressed to ophthalmopathy tested prospective prediction of ophthalmopathy. The 95 to 100 discovery patients were randomly divided into training and test sets at a 7:3 ratio. The study also compared thyroid tissue and blood T-cell repertoires from a handful of Graves' hyperthyroidism patients. After sampling, hyperthyroidism patients received methimazole starting at 30 mg daily, and ophthalmopathy patients received high-dose intravenous methylprednisolone. TCR Vbeta CDR3 sequencing of some 140 peripheral blood samples (over 40 ophthalmopathy, about 80 hyperthyroidism and some 17 progressor patients) is reported in the paper.

Sequences SGDLS (CDR1) and YYNGEE (CDR2) are obtained from the germline V gene. CDR3 length: 17 amino acids, cysteine to phenylalanine. CDR3 DNA only is kept here, 51 bases in frame from base 1. The germline V and J ends show losses of 0 bases and 1 base respectively, and no gene match explains 0 bases of the junction. On the study overall, not on this receptor specifically: A model built on a 13 V-J signature distinguished ophthalmopathy from stable hyperthyroidism, reaching over 85% sensitivity and about 81% specificity in cross-validation and 80%/75% in testing. No statistical method was used to set the sample size in advance, and investigators knew the group allocation. During validation, the model predicted progression to ophthalmopathy a median of around six months ahead of onset, with almost 71% sensitivity and 72% to 80% specificity. Most expanded thyroid clonotypes (frequency above 0.001) were also detected in blood, suggesting blood repertoires may reflect thyroid immune responses.

The TCR beta CDR3 regions were amplified from the RNA transcripts. A first-round RT-PCR of the TCR CDR3 used the HTBI primer set with the Qiagen OneStep RT-PCR kit. Libraries were constructed in a second round of multiplex PCR, after which size selection and purification were performed. The libraries were sequenced on an Illumina HiSeq2000 using paired-end 100 bp reads. As for the authors' bioinformatics: SOAPnuke was used to process the raw data, removing reads that contained adapters or uncalled bases, had a mean Phred below 15, or lacked an exact match to the constant primer or identifier. COPE v1.2.5 was used to merge the high-quality paired reads, and each unique nucleotide sequence was defined as a clonotype. Clonotypes were aligned to IMGT TRBV, TRBD and TRBJ reference segments using MiTCR v1.1. Only V-J combinations with frequency above 0.0001, covering 99% to 99.2% of repertoires, were analysed. The TCS score was defined as F50 (clonal expansion) divided by E x V (chaos), with BLOSUM62-based TCRdist calculated between CDR3 peptides within each V-J. Welch's t-statistics and random forest reduced some 510 V-J features to under 15, which were used in a naive Bayes classifier (R e1071). The public reads were quality trimmed at Q25 with fastp and then assembled into clones with MiXCR by TCRdb, keeping productive beta chains. Identical CDR3 protein sequences are pooled into one entry, listed with their most common genes and DNA. None of the V and J calls come from the authors' own analysis; TCRdb made them. Within this sample are 95,000 to 100,000 distinct CDR3 sequences, with under 65% of them counted one time only. Together, the top ten hold roughly 29% of the sample.

Stable Graves' hyperthyroidism was defined as the absence of progression to ophthalmopathy over 18 months of follow-up. Hyperthyroidism patients were aged 18 to 65 years and newly diagnosed, with disease duration of less than 2 months. The study excluded patients with uncontrolled infections, other autoimmune diseases, pregnancy or lactation. Diagnoses relied on clinical symptoms, serum thyroxine and TRAb, thyroid ultrasound and orbital computed tomography. PBMCs were separated from 10 ml of fresh peripheral blood using Ficoll-Paque density gradient centrifugation. Total RNA was extracted using Trizol reagent, and RNA quality was assessed on an Agilent 2100 Bioanalyzer.

The TCR was taken from a woman in her 40s with Graves' hyperthyroidism. The sequence is built from TRBV9 and TRBJ2-2, with 13 bases matching TRBD2. The sample was blood. At the DNA level, the sequence is TGTGCCAGCAGCGTAGGGACTAGCGGGAGGAACACCGGGGAGCTGTTTTTT. Translated, this is CASSVGTSGRNTGELFF.